This T cell receptor beta chain was recorded in a study of lymphopenia after photon versus proton radiotherapy. Profiled with immunoSEQ multiplex PCR; TCRdb holds only in-frame clones, not every one. The sample lists about 37,000 clones, about 84% seen once, with under 3% in the top ten. CDR3 size: 13 residues. V shed 4 bases and J shed 4 bases, with 10 bases lying between them. Germline CDR1 KGHSH, CDR2 LQKENI. This TCR was recovered from a man aged 50-60 years with gastric cancer. V is TRBV18 and J is TRBJ1-1, with no clear D. The specimen was peripheral blood, collected from a patient treated with photon-based radiotherapy. CDR3 nucleotide sequence: TGTGCCAGCTCACAGGATTACGGCACTGAAGCTTTCTTT. This codes for CASSQDYGTEAFF. The whole variable domain, filled in from reference TRBV18 and TRBJ1-1, reads NAGVMQNPRHLVRRRGQEARLRCSPMKGHSHVYWYRQLPEEGLKFMVYLQKENIIDESGMPKERFSAEFPKEGPSILRIQQVVRGDSAAYFCASSQDYGTEAFFGQGTRLTVV.